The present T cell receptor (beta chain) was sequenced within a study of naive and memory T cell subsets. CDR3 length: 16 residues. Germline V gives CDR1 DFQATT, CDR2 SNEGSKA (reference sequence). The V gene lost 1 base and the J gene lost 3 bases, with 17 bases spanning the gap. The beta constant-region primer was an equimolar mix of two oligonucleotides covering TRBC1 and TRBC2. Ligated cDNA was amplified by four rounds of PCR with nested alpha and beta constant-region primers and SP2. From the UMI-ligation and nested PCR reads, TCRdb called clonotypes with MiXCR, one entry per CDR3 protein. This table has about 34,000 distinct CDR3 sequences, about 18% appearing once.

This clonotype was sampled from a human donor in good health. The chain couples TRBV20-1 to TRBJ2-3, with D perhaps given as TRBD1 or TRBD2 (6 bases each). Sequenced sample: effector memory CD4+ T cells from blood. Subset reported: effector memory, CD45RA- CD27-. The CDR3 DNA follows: TGCAGTGCTAGAGGTCTCGGGGGCTGGGGTACAGATACGCAGTATTTT. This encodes CSARGLGGWGTDTQYF.